One and the same sample provided the 21 T cell receptor beta chains below, sequenced in a study of blood T cell repertoires in COVID-19. The method was immunoSEQ multiplex PCR; TCRdb's version includes in-frame clones alone and lacks a portion of them. The sample shows about 220,000 clones, around four fifths of them seen only once. The sample consisted of peripheral blood. Receptors were obtained from a woman in her forties or fifties with acute or convalescent COVID-19.

The gene calls are TRBV20-1 and TRBJ2-1; no clear D. CDR1 is DFQATT and CDR2 is SNEGSKA in the germline V gene (reference sequence). V lost 3 bases and J lost 7, with 10 bases in between. The CDR3 has 12 residues. The CDR3 DNA reads as TGCAGTGCTAGTGATCCTGTTAATGAGCAGTTCTTC. Residues: CSASDPVNEQFF.

The rearrangement uses TRBV15 and TRBJ1-2; D call uncertain. In germline, CDR1 is LNHNV, CDR2 YYDKDF (reference sequence). This CDR3 spans 14 amino acids. Trimming left V 5 bases short and J 8 bases short, with 18 bases between. As DNA, the CDR3 is TGTGCCACCAGCGTAAACAGTAAAAGAGACGGCTACACCTTC. Translated, it gives CATSVNSKRDGYTF.

The chain couples TRBV5-1 to TRBJ2-5; D unresolved. CDR1 is SGHRS and CDR2 is YFSETQ in the germline V gene. This CDR3 is built from 12 residues. Trimming removed 0 bases from V and 5 bases from J, with 5 bases in between. CDR3 loop: CASSLVAETQYF. In nucleotides, the CDR3 is TGCGCCAGCAGCTTGGTGGCCGAGACCCAGTACTTC.

This rearrangement joins TRBV5-1 to TRBJ1-1; D call uncertain. Germline V gene data show CDR1 as SGHRS and CDR2 as YFSETQ. The CDR3 has 16 residues. V lost 0 bases to trimming and J lost 5 bases, with 17 bases between them. CDR3 bases: TGCGCCAGCAGCTTGGCCGAAGGCTCGGGAGGGACTGAAGCTTTCTTT. As protein: CASSLAEGSGGTEAFF.

The chain links TRBV2 to TRBJ2-2, with a tentative D call TRBD1 (6 bases). The CDR3 covers 13 residues. CDR1 and CDR2 from the germline V gene are SNHLY and FYNNEI. V was pared by 8 bases and J by 8 bases, with 15 bases between. The DNA for the CDR3 is TGTGCCAGCGTTTTCCTGGGGGCTGGGGAGCTGTTTTTT. This translates into CASVFLGAGELFF.

The chain carries TRBV24-1 and TRBJ1-2; TRBD1 matches at 7 bases. Germline V gene sequence: CDR1 KGHDR, CDR2 SFDVKD. The CDR3 runs to 14 residues. The V gene end was trimmed by 0 bases and the J gene end by 6 bases; junction bases not matched to a gene: 3. CDR3 bases: TGTGCCACCAGTGATTTGATAGGGGGCGATGGCTACACCTTC. Translating it yields CATSDLIGGDGYTF.

This chain joins TRBV7-9 and TRBJ1-5, with a possible D match to TRBD1 (6 bases). The germline V gene encodes CDR1 SEHNR and CDR2 FQNEAQ (reference sequence). The V gene lost 7 bases and the J gene lost 2 bases, with 15 bases spanning the gap. The CDR3 extends over 15 amino acids. The CDR3 DNA reads TGTGCCAGCACCCCCCCGGGGGGCGGCAATCAGCCCCAGCATTTT. Protein product: CASTPPGGGNQPQHF.

V gene TRBV6-5 combines with J gene TRBJ2-2; tentative D call: TRBD2 (6 bases). The ends were cut back, 7 bases at V and 7 bases at J, with 19 bases in the middle. Germline V CDR1 and CDR2: MNHEY, SVGAGI. This CDR3 has 15 residues. The CDR3 DNA is TGTGCCAGCATATCCTCGGCGGGATACAACGGGGAGCTGTTTTTT. This gives the protein CASISSAGYNGELFF.

This clone appeared once. The chain employs TRBV3-1 (or the pseudogene TRBV3-2) and TRBJ2-5, with D possibly being TRBD1 (6 bases). The CDR3 has 14 amino acids. V lost 4 bases and J lost 1, with 10 bases in between. From germline, CDR1 is LGHDT and CDR2 YNNKEL (reference sequence). CDR3 nucleotides: TGTGCCAGCAGCCTCCGGACAGTCCAAGAGACCCAGTACTTC. Amino acid sequence: CASSLRTVQETQYF.

The rearrangement joins TRBV5-1 to TRBJ1-1; 7 bases align to TRBD1. CDR1 is SGHRS, CDR2 YFSETQ, per germline. The V segment lost 4 bases and the J segment 1 base; nucleotides outside the gene matches: 4. The CDR3 spans 14 residues. The CDR3 nucleotides are TGCGCCAGCAGCACCTCAGGGGGGAACACTGAAGCTTTCTTT. Its translation is CASSTSGGNTEAFF.

V and J are TRBV29-1 and TRBJ2-5, with a tentative D call TRBD1 (5 bases). Germline CDR1 SQVTM, CDR2 ANQGSEA. This CDR3 is built from 14 residues. Trimming left V 4 bases short and J 5 bases short, with 17 bases between. CDR3 loop: CSVVLQGFGETQYF. CDR3 DNA: TGCAGCGTTGTACTGCAGGGTTTCGGGGAGACCCAGTACTTC. The variable domain in full, completed from reference TRBV29-1 and TRBJ2-5, reads SAVISQKPSRDICQRGTSLTIQCQVDSQVTMMFWYRQQPGQSLTLIATANQGSEATYESGFVIDKFPISRPNLTFSTLTVSNMSPEDSSIYLCSVVLQGFGETQYFGPGTRLLVL.

The V call is TRBV27, the J call TRBJ2-7, with D possibly TRBD1 on 6 matching bases. Germline V gene lookup returns CDR1 MNHEY and CDR2 SMNVEV (reference sequence). This CDR3 is built from 15 residues. V dropped 5 bases and J dropped 6 bases, with 20 bases sitting between them. The CDR3 protein is CASSPTPQGFSEQYF. The CDR3 nucleotides read TGTGCCAGCAGTCCCACCCCTCAGGGGTTCAGCGAGCAGTACTTC.

The genes are TRBV30 and TRBJ1-3; D is uncertain. V lost 2 bases to trimming and J lost 1 base, with 15 bases between them. The germline V gene encodes CDR1 GTSNPN and CDR2 SVGIG (reference sequence). This CDR3 is 16 amino acids long. CDR3 protein: CAWSRGGYWSGNTIYF. In DNA form, the CDR3 reads TGTGCCTGGAGTCGGGGAGGGTATTGGTCTGGAAACACCATATATTTT.

This chain links TRBV5-1 with TRBJ1-2, with TRBD1 identical over 11 bases. CDR3 length: 16 residues. J was trimmed by 4 bases and V by 0 bases; bases with no gene match: 5. Germline V gene data show CDR1 as SGHRS and CDR2 as YFSETQ. The CDR3 DNA reads as TGCGCCAGCAGCTTGGTGGGGACAGGGGGGAGCTATGGCTACACCTTC. Amino acids: CASSLVGTGGSYGYTF.

This chain connects TRBV13 to TRBJ2-2; 8 bases map to TRBD1. The CDR3 consists of 16 residues. The junction had 11 bases not matched to a gene; V was cut back by 4 bases and J by 7 bases. Germline CDR1 reads PRHDT; CDR2 reads FYEKMQ (reference sequence). CDR3 in amino acids: CASSSPDRVVGGELFF. Here the CDR3 DNA reads TGTGCCAGCAGCTCCCCGGACAGGGTTGTTGGCGGGGAGCTGTTTTTT.

In nucleotides, the CDR3 is TGTGCCAGCAGCCAAGACTTAGGCACAGATACGCAGTATTTT. Translated, it gives CASSQDLGTDTQYF. J is TRBJ2-3 and V is TRBV3-1 (or the pseudogene TRBV3-2); no reliable D call. The CDR3 contains 14 residues. V lost 0 bases, J lost 1 base, and 5 bases lay in between. The germline V gene encodes CDR1 LGHDT and CDR2 YNNKEL (reference sequence).

This chain connects TRBV28 to TRBJ2-1, with TRBD2 matching over 9 bases. CDR1 is MDHEN and CDR2 is SYDVKM in the germline V gene. This CDR3 region has 16 residues. V lost 3 bases, J lost 10 bases, and 13 bases stayed unmatched. The DNA for the CDR3 is TGTGCCAGCAGTTTTCGCTTCGCGGGAGGGCCGGGCGAGCAGTTCTTC. It is translated as CASSFRFAGGPGEQFF.

The rearrangement uses TRBV28 and TRBJ2-7; D possibly corresponds to TRBD2 (7 bases). Trimming left V 2 bases short and J 3 bases short, with 14 bases between. This CDR3 is built from 15 residues. The germline V gene has CDR1 MDHEN and CDR2 SYDVKM. The CDR3 DNA follows: TGTGCCAGCAGTTTAGGGGGGGCAGGCTTCTACGAGCAGTACTTC. This encodes CASSLGGAGFYEQYF.

V usage is TRBV30 and J usage is TRBJ2-1; TRBD2 is a possible D gene (5 bases). Deletions cut 4 bases from V and 0 bases from J, with 10 bases between. This CDR3 region has 14 residues. The germline CDR1 and CDR2 sequences are GTSNPN and SVGIG (reference sequence). The CDR3 reads CAWNRESSYNEQFF. In DNA form, the CDR3 reads TGTGCCTGGAACCGGGAAAGCTCCTACAATGAGCAGTTCTTC.

This chain connects TRBV27 to TRBJ1-1, with 8 bases matching TRBD1. Looked up from germline, CDR1 is MNHEY and CDR2 is SMNVEV (reference sequence). CDR3 length: 15 residues. Trimming cost V 3 bases and J 1 base; bases outside gene matches: 4. The CDR3 nucleotides read TGTGCCAGCAGTTTCCGACAGGGGAAGAACACTGAAGCTTTCTTT. Protein sequence: CASSFRQGKNTEAFF.

The chain couples TRBV29-1 to TRBJ1-2; 7 nucleotides match TRBD1. Per germline, CDR1 SQVTM and CDR2 ANQGSEA. The V gene end was trimmed by 7 bases and the J gene end by 4 bases; junction bases not matched to a gene: 12. The CDR3 has 14 amino acids. In nucleotides, the CDR3 is TGCAGCGGAGACAGGGCGGTGGGTGGCTATGGCTACACCTTC. Translating it yields CSGDRAVGGYGYTF.